The 30 T cell receptor beta chains in this list originate from one sample, sequenced in a study of blood T cell repertoires in COVID-19. TCRdb keeps only in-frame clones here, not all; method: immunoSEQ multiplex PCR. In the table there are 60,000 to 85,000 clones, 89% of which are singletons. The sequencing sample was made of peripheral blood. The receptors were gathered from a woman in her fifties or sixties with active COVID-19.

This chain links TRBV19 with TRBJ2-3, with 12 nucleotides matching TRBD2. The V gene's germline CDR1 is LNHDA and CDR2 SQIVND (reference sequence). There are 15 residues in the CDR3. The V segment lost 3 bases and the J segment 6 bases; nucleotides outside the gene matches: 4. CDR3 nucleotides: TGTGCCAGTAGTATCCTAGCGGGAGGGGGGGATACGCAGTATTTT. This gives the protein CASSILAGGGDTQYF. Full variable domain (remainder filled in from reference TRBV19 and TRBJ2-3): DGGITQSPKYLFRKEGQNVTLSCEQNLNHDAMYWYRQDPGQGLRLIYYSQIVNDFQKGDIAEGYSVSREKKESFPLTVTSAQKNPTAFYLCASSILAGGGDTQYFGPGTRLTVL.

This clone was seen a single time. The J gene is TRBJ2-7, the V gene TRBV19; possibly TRBD1 for D (6 bases). Trimming took 4 bases from V and 1 from J, leaving 14 bases between them. Germline V gene data show CDR1 as LNHDA and CDR2 as SQIVND (reference sequence). The length of the CDR3 is 15 residues. CDR3 coding DNA: TGTGCCAGTAGTAACATCGGGACACCGTCCTACGAGCAGTACTTC. This sequence encodes CASSNIGTPSYEQYF.

This rearrangement joins TRBV9 to TRBJ1-3, with D unclear. The CDR3 length is 15 residues. Germline loops: CDR1 SGDLS, CDR2 YYNGEE. V gave up 5 bases and J gave up 1 base, with 13 bases separating them. CDR3 loop: CASSPSSLSGNTIYF. CDR3 nucleotide sequence: TGTGCCAGCAGTCCTAGCAGCCTGTCTGGAAACACCATATATTTT.

This clone is a singleton in its sample. The chain carries TRBV11-2 and TRBJ1-2; TRBD1 aligns across 11 bases. V lost 3 bases, J lost 4 bases, and 4 bases stayed unmatched. The CDR3 is 15 amino acids. Looked up from germline, CDR1 is SGHAT and CDR2 is FQNNGV. The CDR3 is CASSLGQGGIYGYTF. CDR3 nucleotides: TGTGCCAGCAGCTTGGGACAGGGGGGGATCTATGGCTACACCTTC.

The chain couples TRBV7-6 to TRBJ2-1, with TRBD2 matching over 11 bases. CDR3 length equals 14 residues. Trimming removed 3 bases from V and 9 bases from J; junction bases left unmatched: 4. The V gene's germline CDR1 is SGHVS and CDR2 FNYEAQ. CDR3 sequence reads: CASSLTSGTVEQFF. In DNA form, the CDR3 reads TGTGCCAGCAGCTTGACTAGCGGGACCGTTGAGCAGTTCTTC.

A single count supports this clone. The J gene is TRBJ1-2, the V gene TRBV30, with 7 bases identical to TRBD1. Germline CDR1 reads GTSNPN; CDR2 reads SVGIG (reference sequence). The CDR3 spans 16 residues. V dropped 0 bases and J dropped 7; count of bases not matched to a gene: 14. In DNA, the CDR3 is TGTGCCTGGAGTGTTGTGGGTTCGTCAGGGGGAGGTGGCTACACCTTC. It encodes CAWSVVGSSGGGGYTF.

The chain links TRBV19 to TRBJ2-3; the match to TRBD2 covers 7 bases. Germline V lookup: CDR1 LNHDA, CDR2 SQIVND (reference sequence). V gave up 7 bases and J gave up 14 bases; unmatched junction bases: 15. The CDR3 extends over 13 amino acids. The CDR3, as DNA: TGTGCCAGTATTACGGGAGGCCCTACTACCCCGTATTTT. Amino acids: CASITGGPTTPYF.

The V and J genes are TRBV6-4 and TRBJ1-1; no reliable D call. CDR1 is MRHNA and CDR2 is SNTAGT in the germline V gene. Trimming took 0 bases from V and 5 from J, leaving 13 bases between them. The length of the CDR3 is 15 residues. The CDR3 region is CASSDSPGGDTEAFF. CDR3 DNA sequence: TGTGCCAGCAGTGACTCTCCAGGTGGCGATACTGAAGCTTTCTTT.

V is TRBV19 and J is TRBJ2-7, with D hard to call. CDR3 length: 13 amino acids. The V and J ends lost 6 bases and 4 bases respectively, with 13 bases between them. Germline values: CDR1 LNHDA, CDR2 SQIVND (reference sequence). The CDR3 region is CASSRSVAYEQYF. The CDR3 nucleotides are TGTGCCAGTAGCAGAAGCGTTGCTTACGAGCAGTACTTC. Full variable domain (missing parts from reference TRBV19 and TRBJ2-7): DGGITQSPKYLFRKEGQNVTLSCEQNLNHDAMYWYRQDPGQGLRLIYYSQIVNDFQKGDIAEGYSVSREKKESFPLTVTSAQKNPTAFYLCASSRSVAYEQYFGPGTRLTVT.

This clone has a handful of counts. This sequence joins TRBV27 and TRBJ2-7; D gene unclear. Germline values: CDR1 MNHEY, CDR2 SMNVEV (reference sequence). The CDR3 covers 13 residues. Trimming removed 1 base from V and 6 bases from J, with 10 bases in between. DNA of the CDR3: TGTGCCAGCAGTTTATTTACAAGAGGCGAGCAGTACTTC. It codes for CASSLFTRGEQYF.

The J gene is TRBJ2-7, the V gene TRBV7-7, with TRBD2 as a possible D gene (6 bases). Trimming shortened V by 5 bases and J by 0 bases, and 14 bases separated the two germline ends. The CDR3 covers 15 residues. The germline V gene encodes CDR1 SSHAT and CDR2 FNYEAQ (reference sequence). In DNA form, the CDR3 reads TGTGCCAGCAGCAACTCCGGGAGCGGCTCCTACGAGCAGTACTTC. Protein: CASSNSGSGSYEQYF.

The gene calls are TRBV7-9 and TRBJ2-6, with D possibly TRBD2 on 6 matching bases. V lost 7 bases to trimming and J lost 0 bases, with 19 bases between them. Per the germline V gene, CDR1 is SEHNR and CDR2 is FQNEAQ (reference sequence). This CDR3 is 18 amino acids long. This CDR3 reads CASTRRAGIISGANVLTF. DNA for the CDR3: TGTGCCAGCACCCGGAGGGCGGGAATTATCTCTGGGGCCAACGTCCTGACTTTC.

The rearrangement joins TRBV15 to TRBJ1-3; 7 bases agree with TRBD1. V gave up 0 bases and J gave up 3 bases; unmatched junction bases: 5. The germline CDR1 and CDR2 sequences are LNHNV and YYDKDF (reference sequence). The CDR3 covers 16 residues. CDR3 DNA sequence: TGTGCCACCAGCAGAGATAAGGGGGCGCTTGGAAACACCATATATTTT. It codes for CATSRDKGALGNTIYF.

The rearrangement uses TRBV10-3 and TRBJ2-5; the D gene is possibly TRBD1 (6 bases). CDR1 is ENHRY, CDR2 SYGVKD, per germline. The CDR3 length is 14 residues. The V and J ends lost 6 bases and 4 bases respectively, with 15 bases between them. CDR3 amino acids: CAISQNPGVETQYF. The DNA of the CDR3 is TGTGCCATCAGCCAAAATCCAGGGGTAGAGACCCAGTACTTC.

The chain uses TRBV12-3 or TRBV12-4 and TRBJ1-1; D not certain. Trimming took off 7 bases at V and 7 bases at J, with 10 bases between the two ends. The CDR3 runs 11 residues. CDR3 bases: TGTGCCAGCACCCTGGGCCGTGAAGCTTTCTTT. Translation gives CASTLGREAFF.

This rearrangement joins TRBV6-4 to TRBJ1-6; no reliable D call. Germline V gene sequence: CDR1 MRHNA, CDR2 SNTAGT. V was trimmed by 8 bases and J by 8 bases, leaving 19 bases between them. The CDR3 sequence is 15 residues long. Written as DNA, the CDR3 is TGTGCCAGCCCATGGGCGCAGACGGATTATTCACCCCTCCACTTT. The encoded protein is CASPWAQTDYSPLHF.

The chain combines TRBV28 with TRBJ1-4; the match to TRBD1 covers 10 bases. With 5 bases clipped from V and 10 bases from J, the junction kept 7 bases outside the gene matches. The length of the CDR3 is 14 residues. In germline, CDR1 is MDHEN, CDR2 SYDVKM. CDR3 protein: CASSTGTGAGKLFF. CDR3 sequence (DNA): TGTGCCAGCAGTACCGGGACAGGGGCCGGAAAACTGTTTTTT.

V and J are TRBV29-1 and TRBJ1-1; no reliable D call. The germline CDR1 and CDR2 sequences are SQVTM and ANQGSEA. CDR3 size: 10 residues. V was trimmed by 4 bases and J by 7 bases, leaving 7 bases between them. The CDR3 DNA sequence: TGCAGCGTTGCACAGATTGAAGCTTTCTTT. It yields the protein CSVAQIEAFF. Full variable domain (outside the CDR3, taken from reference TRBV29-1 and TRBJ1-1): SAVISQKPSRDICQRGTSLTIQCQVDSQVTMMFWYRQQPGQSLTLIATANQGSEATYESGFVIDKFPISRPNLTFSTLTVSNMSPEDSSIYLCSVAQIEAFFGQGTRLTVV.

This chain uses TRBV5-8 with TRBJ2-2; 13 bases agree with TRBD2. The CDR3 loop spans 16 amino acids. Germline V CDR1 and CDR2: SGHTS, YDEGEE. V was clipped by 3 bases and J by 3 bases; unmatched bases: 2. CDR3: CASSSTSGRDTGELFF. The CDR3 region has the DNA TGTGCCAGCAGCTCAACTAGCGGGAGGGACACCGGGGAGCTGTTTTTT.

This chain links TRBV5-4 with TRBJ1-6, with D tentatively TRBD1 (6 bases). The germline V and J ends were trimmed by 0 bases and 9 bases, with 10 bases remaining between them. The V gene's germline CDR1 is SGHNT and CDR2 YYREEE (reference sequence). The CDR3 consists of 14 residues. CDR3 loop: CASSLERDISPLHF. CDR3 bases: TGTGCCAGCAGCTTGGAACGGGACATTTCACCCCTCCACTTT.

The CDR3 protein is CASSLGLYQPQHF. The CDR3 DNA follows: TGTGCCAGCAGTCTTGGACTCTATCAGCCCCAGCATTTT. J is TRBJ1-5 and V is TRBV12-3 or TRBV12-4; the D is unclear. The CDR3 sequence is 13 residues long. The V end was cut by 5 bases, the J end by 5 bases, with 10 bases between.

This chain connects TRBV7-9 to TRBJ2-3; 11 nucleotides line up with TRBD2. Germline V gene sequence: CDR1 SEHNR, CDR2 FQNEAQ (reference sequence). With V trimmed by 5 bases and J by 0 bases, 13 bases remained unmatched. The CDR3 length is 19 residues. CDR3 residues: CASSPRGLAGGPSTDTQYF. For the CDR3, the DNA is TGTGCCAGCAGCCCCCGGGGGCTAGCGGGAGGCCCTAGCACAGATACGCAGTATTTT.

The chain recombines TRBV29-1 with TRBJ2-1; 9 positions agree with TRBD2. The CDR3 consists of 23 residues. From germline, CDR1 is SQVTM and CDR2 ANQGSEA. V dropped 1 base and J dropped 2; count of bases not matched to a gene: 27. The CDR3 spells CSVEASASGISGVRGLAYNEQFF. DNA of the CDR3: TGCAGCGTTGAAGCTTCGGCTAGCGGGATATCAGGCGTCAGAGGGTTAGCCTACAATGAGCAGTTCTTC.

The chain is built from TRBV23-1 and TRBJ1-4, with D perhaps TRBD1 (6 bases). TRBV23-1 falls under the ORF class, with uncertain function. This CDR3 is 14 amino acids long. V was cut by 7 bases and J by 10 bases, with 19 bases left in between. The CDR3 loop reads CASTTSRTDGKLFF. CDR3 sequence (DNA): TGCGCCAGCACCACTTCTAGGACAGACGGAAAACTGTTTTTT.

This chain connects TRBV7-9 to TRBJ2-2, with D uncertain. Trimming took 2 bases from V and 6 from J, leaving 7 bases between them. Germline V gene sequence: CDR1 SEHNR, CDR2 FQNEAQ (reference sequence). CDR3 length equals 13 residues. CDR3 in amino acids: CASSLLAAGELFF. CDR3 in DNA: TGTGCCAGCAGCTTACTGGCGGCCGGGGAGCTGTTTTTT.

The chain uses TRBV5-5 and TRBJ1-4; D unclear. Looked up from germline, CDR1 is SGHKS and CDR2 is YYEKEE (reference sequence). CDR3 size: 13 residues. Trimming shortened V by 0 bases and J by 8 bases, and 8 bases separated the two germline ends. CDR3: CASSLGSSEKLFF. CDR3 in DNA: TGTGCCAGCAGCTTGGGTAGTTCAGAAAAACTGTTTTTT.

V is TRBV3-1 (or the pseudogene TRBV3-2) and J is TRBJ2-1; 11 bases agree with TRBD2. This CDR3 is built from 16 residues. Per germline, CDR1 LGHDT and CDR2 YNNKEL (reference sequence). The V gene end was trimmed by 4 bases and the J gene end by 11 bases; junction bases not matched to a gene: 13. The CDR3 reads CASSRNRPTSGAKQFF. The CDR3, as DNA: TGTGCCAGCAGCCGTAACAGACCGACTAGCGGGGCCAAGCAGTTCTTC.

This chain uses TRBV3-1 (or the pseudogene TRBV3-2) with TRBJ1-1, with D uncertain. Germline V CDR1 and CDR2: LGHDT, YNNKEL (reference sequence). This CDR3 contains 14 residues. V lost 6 bases to trimming and J lost 2 bases, with 13 bases between them. Written as DNA, the CDR3 is TGTGCCAGCAGTCGCGGGTCCCCTAACACTGAAGCTTTCTTT. This encodes CASSRGSPNTEAFF.

V usage is TRBV7-3 and J usage is TRBJ2-3; TRBD1 might be the D (5 bases). Germline-derived CDR1 and CDR2 are SGHTA and FQGTGA. The CDR3 has 19 amino acids. Trimming took off 5 bases at V and 2 bases at J, with 26 bases between the two ends. CDR3 nucleotides: TGTGCCAGCAGCACCCCCGATCCTTGGCGACAGCCCCACACAGATACGCAGTATTTT. As protein: CASSTPDPWRQPHTDTQYF.

The chain carries TRBV4-2 and TRBJ2-2; a weak D match, TRBD1 (6 bases). The V end was cut by 3 bases, the J end by 9 bases, with 11 bases between. This CDR3 comprises 13 residues. Per the germline V gene, CDR1 is LGHNA and CDR2 is YNFKEQ. The CDR3 nucleotides read TGTGCCAGCAGCCATGCCGGGACATGGGAGCTGTTTTTT. Amino acid sequence: CASSHAGTWELFF.